These 11 T cell receptor beta chains were sequenced from one sample in a study of vaccination and CD4 T cells after COVID-19. These receptors have no identified antigens. Treatment of the sample: roughly 11-day PBMC culture with coronavirus spike peptide pools or control peptides (ViraFEST assay). The Oncomine TCR Beta short-read assay was applied to DNA of cultured CD4+ T cells. TCRdb used MiXCR to reprocess the PCR reads, holding one entry per CDR3 protein. The table lists more than 13,000 distinct CDR3 sequences, around 43% of them singletons. Sample: CD4+ T cells from blood, cultured in vitro. The receptors shown here come from a human donor who had recovered from COVID-19.

This clonotype was detected a few times. The V and J genes are TRBV6-1 and TRBJ2-7; the match to TRBD1 covers 9 bases. Germline V CDR1 and CDR2: MNHNS, SASEGT. The CDR3 extends over 14 amino acids. V dropped 7 bases and J dropped 4; count of bases not matched to a gene: 8. CDR3 sequence: CASKITGGGYEQYF. CDR3 in DNA: TGTGCCAGCAAAATCACAGGGGGCGGATACGAGCAGTACTTC.

This chain uses TRBV20-1 with TRBJ2-4; a weak D match, TRBD2 (6 bases). Trimming pared 6 bases from V and 0 bases from J, leaving 15 bases between. The CDR3 has 15 amino acids. CDR1 and CDR2 from the germline V gene are DFQATT and SNEGSKA (reference sequence). The CDR3 reads CSANTPGLAKNIQYF. As DNA, the CDR3 is TGCAGTGCAAATACCCCGGGACTAGCCAAAAACATTCAGTACTTC.

V usage is TRBV7-2 and J usage is TRBJ1-1, with D perhaps TRBD1 (6 bases). This CDR3 region has 15 residues. Germline values: CDR1 SGHTA, CDR2 FQGNSA. Trimming pared 3 bases from V and 6 bases from J, leaving 17 bases between. This CDR3 is CASSFSPGVRAEAFF. The DNA of the CDR3 is TGTGCCAGCAGCTTTTCACCAGGGGTTAGGGCTGAAGCTTTCTTT.

V is TRBV2 and J is TRBJ2-6, with D maybe TRBD2 (6 bases). The CDR3 length is 14 residues. Germline assignment: CDR1 SNHLY and CDR2 FYNNEI. V was pared by 8 bases and J by 1 base, with 9 bases between. The CDR3 protein is CASRGISGANVLTF. CDR3 nucleotide sequence: TGTGCCAGCCGGGGGATTTCTGGGGCCAACGTCCTGACTTTC.

V and J are TRBV7-9 and TRBJ1-1, with D uncertain. The CDR3 has 13 residues. Per the germline V gene, CDR1 is SEHNR and CDR2 is FQNEAQ (reference sequence). Trimming stripped 6 bases from V and 0 bases from J, with 8 bases between. CDR3 nucleotide sequence: TGTGCCAGCAGGTATACTATGAACACTGAAGCTTTCTTT. The encoded protein is CASRYTMNTEAFF.

This clonotype has more than one count but fewer than ten. J is TRBJ2-4 and V is TRBV7-2, with D tentatively TRBD2 (5 bases). The CDR3 spans 13 residues. Germline values: CDR1 SGHTA, CDR2 FQGNSA. V was trimmed by 5 bases and J by 9 bases, leaving 14 bases between them. CDR3 in amino acids: CASSHRTRTIQYF. The CDR3 DNA is TGTGCCAGCAGCCACAGAACTAGGACCATTCAGTACTTC.

The chain couples TRBV28 to TRBJ2-2; tentatively, D is TRBD2 (6 bases). CDR3 size: 17 residues. V lost 5 bases to trimming and J lost 2 bases, with 18 bases between them. CDR1 and CDR2 from the germline V gene are MDHEN and SYDVKM. The CDR3 sequence is CASSGGPPAANTGELFF. The CDR3 DNA reads TGTGCCAGCAGTGGAGGGCCCCCTGCGGCTAACACCGGGGAGCTGTTTTTT.

V and J are TRBV30 and TRBJ2-7; perhaps D is TRBD1 or TRBD2 (5 bases each). The germline gives CDR1 GTSNPN, CDR2 SVGIG (reference sequence). This CDR3 has 14 residues. V was pared by 8 bases and J by 0 bases, with 17 bases between. The CDR3 loop is CAVGPGTVSYEQYF. The DNA for the CDR3 is TGTGCCGTTGGCCCTGGGACGGTCTCCTACGAGCAGTACTTC.

The chain is built from TRBV7-9 and TRBJ2-7; perhaps TRBD2 as D (6 bases). V was trimmed by 5 bases and J by 2 bases, leaving 16 bases between them. Germline CDR1 and CDR2: SEHNR and FQNEAQ (reference sequence). This CDR3 contains 15 residues. In DNA form, the CDR3 reads TGTGCCAGCAGCGTTCGTAGCGGCCGTGCCTACGAGCAGTACTTC. The encoded protein is CASSVRSGRAYEQYF.

The J gene is TRBJ1-1, the V gene TRBV2; D is uncertain. The CDR3 contains 16 residues. The V end was cut by 0 bases, the J end by 4 bases, with 15 bases between. Germline CDR1 SNHLY, CDR2 FYNNEI. CDR3 DNA sequence: TGTGCCAGCAGTGAAGCGAGGTCGGGTGTTGGCACTGAAGCTTTCTTT. This translates into CASSEARSGVGTEAFF.

The chain couples TRBV25-1 to TRBJ2-3; D is undetermined. Trimming stripped 5 bases from V and 6 bases from J, with 15 bases between. Germline CDR1 MGHDK, CDR2 SYGVNS. The CDR3 covers 14 residues. The CDR3: CASSPLSRTDTQYF. As DNA, the CDR3 is TGTGCCAGCAGTCCCCTTAGTAGGACGGATACGCAGTATTTT.